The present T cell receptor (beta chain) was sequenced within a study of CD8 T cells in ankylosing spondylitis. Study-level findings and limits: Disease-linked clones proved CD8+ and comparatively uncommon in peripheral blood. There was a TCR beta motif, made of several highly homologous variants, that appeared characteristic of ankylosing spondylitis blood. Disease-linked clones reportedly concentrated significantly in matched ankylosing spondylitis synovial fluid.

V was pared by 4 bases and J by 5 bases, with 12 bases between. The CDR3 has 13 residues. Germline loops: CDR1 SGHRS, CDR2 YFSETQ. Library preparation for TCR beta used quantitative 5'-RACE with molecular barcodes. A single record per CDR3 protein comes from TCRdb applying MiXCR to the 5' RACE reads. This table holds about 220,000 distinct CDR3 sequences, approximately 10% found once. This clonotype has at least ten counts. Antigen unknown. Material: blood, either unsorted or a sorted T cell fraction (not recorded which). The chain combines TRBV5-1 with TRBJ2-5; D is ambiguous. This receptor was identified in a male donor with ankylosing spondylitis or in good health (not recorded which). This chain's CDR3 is CASSAVVRETQYF. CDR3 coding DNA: TGCGCCAGCAGCGCAGTCGTTAGGGAGACCCAGTACTTC.